Sequencing of this T cell receptor beta chain was carried out in a study of patients and donors after allogeneic stem cell transplantation (dated by TCRdb to between 2020 and 2021). Libraries were prepared through RT-PCR. Sequencing was performed on a NextSeq 550. TCRdb handled the public reads itself, with Q25 trimming in fastp and clone calling in MiXCR, and kept productive beta chains. Rows with one shared CDR3 protein collapse into an entry with the most common genes and DNA. For this sample the table gives a few hundred thousand distinct CDR3 sequences, of which around 41% were detected only once. The ten largest account for around 10% of the sample. V and J are trimmed by 5 bases and 2 bases, and the gene matches miss 6 bases of the junction. Measured from the cysteine to the phenylalanine, the CDR3 is 15 residues long. The CDR3 DNA has 45 bases and is translated from base 1. This clonotype occurred a few times. The antigen it recognizes is unknown. No per-base quality is available; no much larger clone lies one base away.

Sequenced input: blood, either unsorted or a sorted T cell fraction (not recorded which). The chain links TRBV12-3 or TRBV12-4 with TRBJ1-3; 7 middle bases align to TRBD1. The clonotype was recovered from a human donor who was either an allogeneic HSCT recipient or a stem cell or donor lymphocyte infusion donor (not recorded which). It is not recorded whose cells these are; they may come from a transplant donor. The CDR3 here reads CASSTQGDTGNTIYF. The DNA reads as follows: TGTGCCAGCAGTACTCAGGGGGACACTGGAAACACCATATATTTT.